This entry features one TCR beta chain sequence. The CDR3 covers 12 residues. V was shortened by 6 bases and J by 10 bases, with 15 bases between the two germline ends. Germline lookup yields CDR1 SNHLY and CDR2 FYNNEI. The sample comes from a study of blood T cells in healthy people across ages. A second PCR, run for about 7 to 11 cycles, used a sample-barcoded 5' primer plus a J-beta primer mix. One entry per CDR3 protein, called by TCRdb with MiXCR from the 5' RACE reads. The data hold about 1,400,000 distinct CDR3 sequences, with approximately 40% observed a single time. Source material: blood. The chain joins TRBV2 to TRBJ1-1; the D gene is possibly TRBD1 (5 bases). This receptor was obtained from a woman aged 18-29 years in good health. CDR3 in amino acids: CASRNSPGGAFF. Written as DNA, the CDR3 is TGTGCCAGCAGGAACAGTCCGGGGGGAGCTTTCTTT.